This T cell receptor beta chain came from a study of blood T cell repertoires in COVID-19. Study overall: Nucleic acid was either cDNA or gDNA, and it came from T cells, B-cell-depleted T cells, or PBMCs.

The germline CDR1 and CDR2 sequences are PRHDT and FYEKMQ (reference sequence). The CDR3 contains 18 residues. With V trimmed by 0 bases and J by 6 bases, 13 bases remained unmatched. Per the authors' pipeline: Estimation of nucleated cell counts relied on the amplification of reference gene primers. The assay was immunoSEQ multiplex PCR, and TCRdb's table has in-frame clones only and misses some. V and J calls plus clone size are reproduced from that table; the DNA served to infer D and trimming. The sample yields roughly 63,000 clones, roughly 89% seen once. The TCR sequence derives from a man in his fifties with active COVID-19. The chain couples TRBV13 to TRBJ1-4; 7 positions agree with TRBD1. Source material: peripheral blood. CDR3 bases: TGTGCCAGCAGCTTAGGCCGGGTGGTAAGGGGGCTGGATGAAAAACTGTTTTTT. Protein product: CASSLGRVVRGLDEKLFF.